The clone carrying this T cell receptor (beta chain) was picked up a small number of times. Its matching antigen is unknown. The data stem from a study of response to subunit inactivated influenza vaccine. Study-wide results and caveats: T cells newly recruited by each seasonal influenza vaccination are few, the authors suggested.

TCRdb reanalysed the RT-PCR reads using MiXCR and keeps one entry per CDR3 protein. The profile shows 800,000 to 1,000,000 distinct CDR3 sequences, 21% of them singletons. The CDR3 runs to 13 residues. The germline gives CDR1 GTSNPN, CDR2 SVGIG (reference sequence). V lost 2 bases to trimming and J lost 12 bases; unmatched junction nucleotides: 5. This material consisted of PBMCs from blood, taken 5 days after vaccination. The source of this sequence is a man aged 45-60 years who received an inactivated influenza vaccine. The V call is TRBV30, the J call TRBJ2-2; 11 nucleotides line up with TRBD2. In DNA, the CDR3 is TGTGCCTGGAGTAGTCTAGCGGGGGGCAAGCTGTTTTTT. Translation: CAWSSLAGGKLFF. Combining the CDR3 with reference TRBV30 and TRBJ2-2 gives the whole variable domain SQTIHQWPATLVQPVGSPLSLECTVEGTSNPNLYWYRQAAGRGLQLLFYSVGIGQISSEVPQNLSASRPQDRQFILSSKKLLLSDSGFYLCAWSSLAGGKLFFGEGSRLTVL.